The TCR beta chain described here comes from a study of beta chain features in type 1 diabetes. Regarding the study as a whole: In every one of the four CD4+ subsets, TCRB CDR3s were moderately but significantly shorter in Type 1 diabetes patients. In the patient group, naive, central memory and Treg TCRB repertoires seemed more alike than in the healthy donor group.

Heparinised blood was drawn once per donor, averaging roughly 110 mL. Expressed TCRB transcripts were sequenced because the isolated RNA had all been reverse transcribed beforehand. Produced via immunoSEQ multiplex PCR; TCRdb's table is partial and in-frame only. The sample yields 30,000 to 40,000 clones, 50% to 75% seen once. This clone showed up just a few times. Its antigen is not identified. CDR1 and CDR2 (germline): SGDLS, YYNGEE. Germline trimming cut 0 bases from V and 8 bases from J; bases unmatched to any gene: 8. The CDR3 length is 15 residues. This receptor was obtained from a woman younger than 45 in good health. The sample taken for sequencing was Tregs from blood. The chain is built from TRBV9 and TRBJ2-1, with TRBD1 identical over 7 bases. The CDR3 loop is CASSVETGSVYEQFF. For the CDR3, the DNA is TGTGCCAGCAGCGTAGAGACAGGGAGTGTGTATGAGCAGTTCTTC.